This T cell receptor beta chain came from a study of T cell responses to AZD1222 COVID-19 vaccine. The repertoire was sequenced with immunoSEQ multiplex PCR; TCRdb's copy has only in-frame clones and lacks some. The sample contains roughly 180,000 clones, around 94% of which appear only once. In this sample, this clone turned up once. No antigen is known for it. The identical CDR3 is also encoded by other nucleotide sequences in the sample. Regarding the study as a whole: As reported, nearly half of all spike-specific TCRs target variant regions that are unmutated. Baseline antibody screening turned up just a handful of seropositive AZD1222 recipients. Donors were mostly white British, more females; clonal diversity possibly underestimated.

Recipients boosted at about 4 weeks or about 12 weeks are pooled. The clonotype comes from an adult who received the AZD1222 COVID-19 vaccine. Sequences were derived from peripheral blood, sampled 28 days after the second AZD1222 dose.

The CDR3 DNA sequence: TGTGCCAGCAGTCCCGGGACTAGCGGGTCCTACGAGCAGTACTTC. Translated, it gives CASSPGTSGSYEQYF. The V and J genes are TRBV6-5 and TRBJ2-7, with TRBD2 identical over 12 bases. CDR3 length equals 15 residues. CDR1 is MNHEY and CDR2 is SVGAGI in the germline V gene. Losses at the gene ends were 5 bases for V and 1 base for J; bases not matched to a gene: 3.